This paragraph reports one TCR beta chain. The antigen is undetermined. The second PCR ran about 7 to 12 cycles with a sample-barcoded 5' primer and J-beta primers. TCRdb re-analysed the 5' RACE reads in MiXCR, keeping a single row per CDR3 protein. The repertoire includes 1.6 million or so distinct CDR3 sequences, about 31% of them detected once, and around 11% sits in the top ten. Losses at the gene ends were 5 bases for V and 4 bases for J; bases not matched to a gene: 7. Germline CDR1 is SGHTA and CDR2 is FQGTGA. The CDR3 contains 16 residues. These data come from a study of blood T cells in healthy people across ages. Study-wide findings and caveats: Among long-lived donors, naive CD4+ cells were more numerous and diversity higher than in aged donors.

Source material: blood. The chain combines TRBV7-3 with TRBJ2-1, with 11 bases that match TRBD1. This receptor was obtained from a woman in her thirties in good health. The CDR3 coding sequence is TGTGCCAGCAGCAAAGCCGGGACAGGGGGGTACAATGAGCAGTTCTTC. Its protein is CASSKAGTGGYNEQFF.